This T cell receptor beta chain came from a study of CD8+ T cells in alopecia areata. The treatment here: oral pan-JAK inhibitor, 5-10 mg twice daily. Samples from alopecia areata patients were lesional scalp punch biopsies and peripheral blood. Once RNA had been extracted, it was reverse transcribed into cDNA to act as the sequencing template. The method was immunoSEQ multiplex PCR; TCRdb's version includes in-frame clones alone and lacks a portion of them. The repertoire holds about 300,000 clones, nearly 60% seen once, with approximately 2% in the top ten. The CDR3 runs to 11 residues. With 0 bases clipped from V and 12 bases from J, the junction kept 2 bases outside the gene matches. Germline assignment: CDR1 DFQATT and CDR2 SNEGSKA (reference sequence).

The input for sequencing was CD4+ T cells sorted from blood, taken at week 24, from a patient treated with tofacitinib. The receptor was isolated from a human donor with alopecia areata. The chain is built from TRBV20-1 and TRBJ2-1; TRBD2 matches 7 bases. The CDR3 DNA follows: TGCAGTGCTAGAGATAAGCGGGGGCAGTTCTTC. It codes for CSARDKRGQFF.